A selection of T cell receptor beta chains follows, all from one sample in a study of cytomegalovirus exposure and HLA in healthy donors. Sequenced by immunoSEQ multiplex PCR; TCRdb stores in-frame clones only, minus some. Of some 120,000 clones in the sample, more than 60% were seen once. The sample comprised PBMCs. These receptors all stem from a man aged 25 to 40 in good health and CMV-seronegative. The CDR3 runs from the conserved cysteine through the conserved F or W. Fields, in order: CDR3 DNA, CDR3 protein, J gene, clone size, D gene, V gene. A D gene is named only where the DNA matches it firmly. A row's size may be missing; if present it is once, few, many or a size class.

CDR3nt: TGCAGTGCTGAGAGCGGTCAGCCCCAGCATTTT
CDR3aa: CSAESGQPQHF
j_gene: TRBJ1-5
abundance: NA
d_gene: NA
v_gene: TRBV20-1

CDR3nt: TGCGCCAGCAGCTTGGACGGAGGACCGTACAATGAGCAGTTCTTC
CDR3aa: CASSLDGGPYNEQFF
j_gene: TRBJ2-1
abundance: few
d_gene: NA
v_gene: TRBV5-1

CDR3nt: TGTGCCAGCAGACGGACAGGGGGTGGCACTGAAGCTTTCTTT
CDR3aa: CASRRTGGGTEAFF
j_gene: TRBJ1-1
abundance: few
d_gene: TRBD1
v_gene: TRBV5-8

CDR3nt: TGTGCCTGGAGTGAACGGGGAAACCTCTACGAGCAGTACTTC
CDR3aa: CAWSERGNLYEQYF
j_gene: TRBJ2-7
abundance: NA
d_gene: NA
v_gene: TRBV30

CDR3nt: TGTGCCAGCAGTGATCAGCCGGCGGGCGGGGAGCTGTTTTTT
CDR3aa: CASSDQPAGGELFF
j_gene: TRBJ2-2
abundance: NA
d_gene: NA
v_gene: TRBV6-4

CDR3nt: TGTGCCAGCAGCCCCGGGACAGGCGGAAGGTTGGTAGAGACCCAGTACTTC
CDR3aa: CASSPGTGGRLVETQYF
j_gene: TRBJ2-5
abundance: NA
d_gene: TRBD1
v_gene: TRBV11-2

CDR3nt: TGTGCCAGTAGTGTCAGGGGGCGCGGGGTCCGTTTGGCTGAAGCTTTCTTT
CDR3aa: CASSVRGRGVRLAEAFF
j_gene: TRBJ1-1
abundance: NA
d_gene: TRBD1
v_gene: TRBV19

CDR3nt: TGTGCCAGCACCCTAAGGACAGGGGCTAAAGAAAAACTGTTTTTT
CDR3aa: CASTLRTGAKEKLFF
j_gene: TRBJ1-4
abundance: NA
d_gene: TRBD1
v_gene: TRBV6-6

CDR3nt: TGTGCCAGCACAACAGACAGGGGGCGAAGTGGCTACACCTTC
CDR3aa: CASTTDRGRSGYTF
j_gene: TRBJ1-2
abundance: NA
d_gene: TRBD1
v_gene: TRBV6-5

CDR3nt: TGCGCCAGCAGCTTTGGATCGGGTGAAGCTTTCTTT
CDR3aa: CASSFGSGEAFF
j_gene: TRBJ1-1
abundance: large
d_gene: NA
v_gene: TRBV5-1

CDR3nt: TGTGCCTGGAGCCGACAGGGTTCGAAAAGCAATCAGCCCCAGCATTTT
CDR3aa: CAWSRQGSKSNQPQHF
j_gene: TRBJ1-5
abundance: NA
d_gene: TRBD1
v_gene: TRBV30

CDR3nt: TGTGCCAGTAGAACCCGGACAGGGATCTATGGCTACACCTTC
CDR3aa: CASRTRTGIYGYTF
j_gene: TRBJ1-2
abundance: NA
d_gene: TRBD1
v_gene: TRBV19

CDR3nt: TGCGCCAGCAGCTCAAGGGAGGCTAGCGGTACTAGCACAGATACGCAGTATTTT
CDR3aa: CASSSREASGTSTDTQYF
j_gene: TRBJ2-3
abundance: NA
d_gene: TRBD2
v_gene: TRBV4-1

CDR3nt: TGTGCCAGCAGTTACCGAGGGGGCGCCAACTATGGCTACACCTTC
CDR3aa: CASSYRGGANYGYTF
j_gene: TRBJ1-2
abundance: NA
d_gene: TRBD1
v_gene: TRBV6-6

CDR3nt: TGTGCCAGCAGTCCGGGGGGAGGAGTTACAAGTGAGCAGTTCTTC
CDR3aa: CASSPGGGVTSEQFF
j_gene: TRBJ2-1
abundance: NA
d_gene: TRBD2
v_gene: TRBV6-5

CDR3nt: TGTGCCAGCTCGTCTAGAAGGGGGTACCAAGAGACCCAGTACTTC
CDR3aa: CASSSRRGYQETQYF
j_gene: TRBJ2-5
abundance: few
d_gene: NA
v_gene: TRBV2

CDR3nt: TGTGCCAGCAGTTTACTGTCAGACAGTTGGAATCAGCCCCAGCATTTT
CDR3aa: CASSLLSDSWNQPQHF
j_gene: TRBJ1-5
abundance: NA
d_gene: NA
v_gene: TRBV27

CDR3nt: TGTGCCAGCAGCTTGGTTAGCGGTGAGCCCGAGCAGTACTTC
CDR3aa: CASSLVSGEPEQYF
j_gene: TRBJ2-7
abundance: once
d_gene: NA
v_gene: TRBV5-4

CDR3nt: TGCGCCAGCACCATTGGACAGGGAAACGAAAAACTGTTTTTT
CDR3aa: CASTIGQGNEKLFF
j_gene: TRBJ1-4
abundance: NA
d_gene: TRBD1
v_gene: TRBV5-1

CDR3nt: TGTGCCAGCAGCCATGGAACACAGGTCTACAATGAGCAGTTCTTC
CDR3aa: CASSHGTQVYNEQFF
j_gene: TRBJ2-1
abundance: NA
d_gene: NA
v_gene: TRBV5-6

CDR3nt: TGTGCCAGCAGCGTAGAGGGGACACCGAACACCGGGGAGCTGTTTTTT
CDR3aa: CASSVEGTPNTGELFF
j_gene: TRBJ2-2
abundance: NA
d_gene: NA
v_gene: TRBV9

CDR3nt: TGTGCCAGATCAGATTACACTGAAGCTTTCTTT
CDR3aa: CARSDYTEAFF
j_gene: TRBJ1-1
abundance: NA
d_gene: NA
v_gene: TRBV30

CDR3nt: TGCGCCAGCCGGGCTAGCGGAAGCACCGGGGAGCTGTTTTTT
CDR3aa: CASRASGSTGELFF
j_gene: TRBJ2-2
abundance: few
d_gene: TRBD2
v_gene: TRBV5-1

CDR3nt: TGTGCCACCTCTTGGGAGACTAATGAAAAACTGTTTTTT
CDR3aa: CATSWETNEKLFF
j_gene: TRBJ1-4
abundance: once
d_gene: NA
v_gene: TRBV2

CDR3nt: TGTGCCAGCAGTCCTAGGACAGGGGGCCGAGGCTACACCTTC
CDR3aa: CASSPRTGGRGYTF
j_gene: TRBJ1-2
abundance: NA
d_gene: TRBD1
v_gene: TRBV27

CDR3nt: TGTGCCAGCAGAAGTCCGGGACAGGGAGGCTATGGCTACACCTTC
CDR3aa: CASRSPGQGGYGYTF
j_gene: TRBJ1-2
abundance: NA
d_gene: TRBD1
v_gene: TRBV11-2

CDR3nt: TGTGCCAGTAGTAGGACAGGGGTGGGCGAGCAGTACTTC
CDR3aa: CASSRTGVGEQYF
j_gene: TRBJ2-7
abundance: NA
d_gene: TRBD1
v_gene: TRBV19